This TCR beta chain was captured by sequencing in a study of vaccination effects on CD4 cells after COVID-19. Background on the study: Cultures used 2 million or so PBMC per well, approximately 9.7 IU/ml IL-2 and about 10 ug/ml peptides.

To note about this clone: Its antigen is currently unknown.

Subsequent to a culture period of roughly 11 days, CD4+ T cells were isolated. The vaccine given was either BNT162b2 or mRNA-1273, in two doses. Method: immunoSEQ multiplex PCR; TCRdb's copy keeps in-frame clones and lacks some. The data hold 30,000 or so clones, with around 69% observed a single time. CDR3 length: 15 residues. The V and J ends lost 1 base and 1 base respectively, with 10 bases between them. The germline CDR1 and CDR2 sequences are LNHDA and SQIVND (reference sequence). Sequenced material: CD4+ T cells from PBMCs cultured without peptide, taken after COVID-19 vaccination. This TCR derives from a human donor who received a COVID-19 vaccine. The rearrangement links TRBV19 to TRBJ2-5; D unclear. CDR3 protein: CASSIVGSLQETQYF. The CDR3 coding sequence is TGTGCCAGTAGTATAGTCGGTAGCCTCCAAGAGACCCAGTACTTC.